The T cell receptor beta chain under discussion was sequenced for a study of cytomegalovirus exposure and HLA in healthy donors (dated by TCRdb to about 2017). Turning to the overall study: An earlier analysis of some 620 of the donors reported approximately 300 Gb of sequence data and 95 million to 140 million unique TCR beta sequences obtained from around 190 million T cells. An early release that covered fewer than 750 HLA-typed donors contained around 330 gigabases of sequencing data and approximately 85 million unique TCR sequences. Of the roughly 400 genotyped donors, less than 85% were placed in the genetic ancestry cluster associated with self-reported Caucasian donors. The aim of the study was to test whether cataloging public T cell receptors could identify signatures of past pathogen exposure. The T cell repertoires of roughly 660 subjects were profiled by immunosequencing and related to cytomegalovirus serostatus. A separate validation cohort of approximately 120 different subjects was used in addition to the 666-subject first cohort. High-throughput TCR immunosequencing, statistical association of individual TCRs with disease status, and machine learning were combined to predict cytomegalovirus infection status. A later analysis re-examined previously published TCR beta repertoires from about 670 donors and added high-resolution HLA genotyping to investigate patterns of TCR occurrence. In the later analysis, no new phenotypic data were used to find candidate immune exposures; instead, reliance was placed on TCR beta sequences and their occurrence across donors. In an earlier analysis of 587 of the donors, high-throughput TCR beta sequencing was used to judge whether each TCR beta V gene segment behaved as functional or pseudogenic. Donor age, sex, ethnicity and CMV serostatus were compiled alongside the repertoire data. A later genetic analysis took genome-wide SNP genotypes for about 55% of the 666 donors and used that subset as a discovery cohort. Every discovery cohort repertoire had been produced on one sequencing platform. HLA typing included class I and class II loci at four-digit resolution. The number of typed donors differed by locus: 629-630 for A, B, C, DRB1 and DQB1; 522 for DQA1; around 580 for DPA1; and around 470 for DPB1. Because of strong linkage in the cohort, 5 or 6 DR-DQ haplotypes were treated as single units for association and clustering. Among almost 400 genotyped donors of the cohort, an average of approximately 240,000 unique TCR beta nucleotide sequences were sequenced per donor, roughly a sixth of them non-productive.

This clone was seen once. Its recognized antigen is unknown. No base qualities exist here, and no much larger clone lies one base off it. Overall results and qualifications from the work: The only immune exposure information available for the cohort was CMV serostatus. In a later analysis, TCR association rates were found to vary across HLA loci, with the most associated TCRs seen for DRB1 alleles and the fewest for HLA-C alleles. According to a later analysis, parvovirus B19, influenza, CMV and Epstein-Barr virus appeared linked to several top co-occurrence clusters. According to the authors, the approach could potentially be generalized to other disease states and immunological phenotypes. Three of the identified cytomegalovirus-associated TCR beta chains were confirmed in vitro to be specific for cytomegalovirus antigens. In a later analysis, HLA-associated TCR beta chains were found to be more clonally expanded and to have lower generation probabilities than equally common non-associated chains. When HLA alleles, especially DR and DQ, strongly co-occurred, TCR associations were difficult to assign to individual alleles. Correlated functional status among segregating V segments might be attributable to linkage disequilibrium, but an unknown experimental factor could not be ruled out. In a later genetic analysis, fewer N-insertions in productive TCRs were reported among donors in an Asian-associated ancestry cluster than the approximately 670-donor mean. Cytomegalovirus status was reported to be diagnosed by the classifier with high specificity and sensitivity in both the original and validation cohorts. At a false discovery rate of 0.05, a later analysis linked 16,951 TCR beta sequences to specific HLA alleles. In a later analysis, most CMV-associated TCR beta chains were found to appear HLA-restricted, with HLA associations seemingly driven largely by CMV exposure. An association between a missense DCLRE1C variant and V-gene and J-gene trimming of TCR beta chains was found in a later genetic analysis and replicated in an independent cohort. In this cohort, only TCR beta chains were sequenced, and detectable features were limited by the absence of alpha or paired-chain data. A further reported finding was that TCR beta sequences accurately predicted the HLA-A and HLA-B alleles for most subjects in the first cohort. Because counts were too low, around 18 rarely observed V segments, including chromosome 9 orphons, were left out of the earlier analysis of several hundred of the donors. Because HLA typing was unavailable for some donors at each locus, only the typed subset was used in association tests. A cluster of highly shared sequence variants was judged likely to be a technical artifact of the sequencing pipeline. An earlier analysis of 587 of the donors showed that most TCR beta V segments appeared in productive rearrangements either about 87% or about 30% of the time, which broadly matched IMGT annotations. The presence/absence analyses assumed that sequencing depth was roughly uniform across donors, and that assumption may not be true. Across donors, most TCR sequences were observed very rarely, whereas some public TCRs were present in many individuals. The study gave a list of under 200 TCR beta chains associated with cytomegalovirus.

Library creation used the immunoSEQ multiplex PCR assay. The multiplex PCR relied on a mix of 60 forward primers for TCR Vbeta segments and 13 reverse primers for TCR Jbeta segments. The CDR3 region of rearranged TCR beta genes was amplified from genomic DNA with a multiplex PCR assay. The Illumina HiSeq System was used to sequence the amplified TCR beta libraries as 87-base-pair reads. The study's own analysis went as follows. A later analysis tallied about 77 million unique TCR beta chains across the 666 repertoires, and some 10 million of those chains were shared by two or more donors. To remove PCR and sequencing errors, raw reads were error-corrected and collapsed into unique sequences using a nearest-neighbor algorithm that merged closely related sequences. CDR3 sequences were aligned to IMGT reference sequences to assign V, D and J gene segments. For a sequence to be retained, a match of at least six nucleotides was required to both a V gene segment and a J gene segment. A rearrangement counted as productive if the CDR3 had no stop codons and remained in frame with V and J, and every other rearrangement counted as non-productive. CDR3 was defined by IMGT convention, running from the second conserved V-encoded cysteine to the conserved J-encoded phenylalanine. Sequences without an unambiguous match to a single V gene segment were excluded from the earlier analysis of 450 to 650 of the donors. An earlier analysis of some 500 of the donors classified V segments as functional when productive rearrangements were above 56.7% and as segregating when the standard deviation between donors was above 5%. To diagnose cytomegalovirus status from the catalog of TCR beta chain sequences, a statistical classification framework was built. In a later analysis, TCR nucleotide sequences were compared against IMGT/GENE-DB human TR gene sequences so that V and J genes could be assigned. A later analysis assigned CDR3 sequences and most-parsimonious VDJ recombination scenarios with the TCRdist pipeline. In a later analysis, each TCR beta chain was defined by its CDR3 amino acid sequence together with its V-gene family, and reads without a unique V-gene family were excluded. A later analysis removed 550 to 700 highly shared, low-generation-probability nucleotide sequences to deal with suspected cross-contamination and a sequencing artifact. In a later analysis, a clonal expansion index for each public chain was calculated from normalized within-repertoire ranks of inferred template counts. In a later analysis, generation probabilities were computed with a VDJ recombination model fitted to out-of-frame rearrangements, and the resulting probabilities were checked against IGoR. In a later analysis, TCR-TCR, TCR-HLA and TCR-CMV co-occurrence was scored with hypergeometric tests, and a repertoire-size bias correction was applied to TCR pairs. To estimate false discovery rates, a later analysis permuted the HLA or CMV assignments 20 times. In a later analysis, co-occurring TCRs were grouped using DBSCAN, with TCRdist sequence similarity added in when clustering inside HLA-allele-positive subsets. For co-occurrence clustering, repertoires with fewer than 30,000 or more than 120,000 public chains were excluded, along with four to six repertoires with anomalous nucleotide sharing. As stored in TCRdb, this immuneACCESS dataset retains in-frame rearrangements with V and J assigned. A fraction of the clones does not appear; measured against another copy, unresolved V genes explain less than half of the discrepancy, and the remainder lacks a known reason. The D gene and trimming were derived from the DNA, and the V and J assignments and clone size from that table. The sample contains approximately 220,000 clones, about 80% of them found a single time. The top ten clones comprise approximately 5.7% of the sample.

The cohort consisted of approximately 670 healthy bone marrow donors. At the time of sampling, every cohort member was nominally healthy, though immune exposures that went unrecorded were likely present. The donor was CMV seropositive and was included in the group of 290 or so seropositive cohort members. Every donor gave a peripheral blood sample, and the peripheral blood mononuclear cells from that sample were used for TCR beta sequencing. Genomic DNA was extracted from the blood cell samples with the Qiagen DNeasy Blood Extraction Kit. The specimen sequenced was PBMCs. This TCR was sampled from a middle-aged man in good health and CMV-seropositive.

The bases read TGTGCCAGCAACCCCAGGAACACCGGGGAGCTGTTTTTT. It is translated as CASNPRNTGELFF. The rearranged segments are TRBV7-9 and TRBJ2-2, with an unclear D gene assignment. The germline V gene (reference sequence) gives CDR1 as SEHNR and CDR2 as FQNEAQ. V is pared back by 7 bases and J by 1 base, with 7 bases lying between the germline termini. The CDR3 measures 13 amino acids from cysteine to phenylalanine. This entry keeps only the CDR3 DNA: 39 bases, framed from base 1. This CDR3, with the reference TRBV7-9 and TRBJ2-2 proteins standing in past its ends, gives the full variable domain DTGVSQNPRHKITKRGQNVTFRCDPISEHNRLYWYRQTLGQGPEFLTYFQNEAQLEKSRLLSDRFSAERPKGSFSTLEIQRTEQGDSAMYLCASNPRNTGELFFGEGSRLTVL.